This passage covers 3 T cell receptor beta chains from one sample sequenced in a study of vaccination effects on CD4 cells after COVID-19. Some clones are missing from TCRdb's copy, which holds only in-frame ones; the method was immunoSEQ multiplex PCR. The table has about 45,000 clones, about three quarters seen once; the top ten hold about 10%. The authors isolated CD4+ T cells after less than eleven days of culture. Each participant was given two doses of one vaccine (BNT162b2 or mRNA-1273). No antigen has been identified for these receptors. This specimen consisted of CD4+ T cells from PBMCs cultured without peptide, obtained after COVID-19 vaccination. The receptors originated from a human donor who received a COVID-19 vaccine.

V usage is TRBV18 and J usage is TRBJ2-3, with no clear D. Trimming took off 1 base at V and 4 bases at J, with 6 bases between the two ends. The CDR3 consists of 13 residues. The germline gives CDR1 KGHSH, CDR2 LQKENI. Written as DNA, the CDR3 is TGTGCCAGCTCACCACTAGATCCAGATACGCAGTATTTT. Protein: CASSPLDPDTQYF.

The chain carries TRBV19 and TRBJ2-7; D may be TRBD1 (5 bases). V lost 3 bases, J lost 4 bases, and 10 bases lay in between. CDR3 length: 13 amino acids. CDR1 is LNHDA, CDR2 SQIVND, per germline (reference sequence). Written as DNA, the CDR3 is TGTGCCAGTAGTATGTTAAGGGGTTACGAGCAGTACTTC. Translating gives CASSMLRGYEQYF.

By its share, this clone is medium-sized. The chain is built from TRBV30 and TRBJ1-2; 7 positions agree with TRBD1. Germline CDR1 is GTSNPN and CDR2 is SVGIG (reference sequence). With V trimmed by 4 bases and J by 8 bases, 7 bases remained unmatched. This CDR3 spans 12 amino acids. This chain's CDR3 is CAWKLTGSGYTF. The CDR3 DNA reads as TGTGCCTGGAAACTGACAGGGAGCGGCTACACCTTC.